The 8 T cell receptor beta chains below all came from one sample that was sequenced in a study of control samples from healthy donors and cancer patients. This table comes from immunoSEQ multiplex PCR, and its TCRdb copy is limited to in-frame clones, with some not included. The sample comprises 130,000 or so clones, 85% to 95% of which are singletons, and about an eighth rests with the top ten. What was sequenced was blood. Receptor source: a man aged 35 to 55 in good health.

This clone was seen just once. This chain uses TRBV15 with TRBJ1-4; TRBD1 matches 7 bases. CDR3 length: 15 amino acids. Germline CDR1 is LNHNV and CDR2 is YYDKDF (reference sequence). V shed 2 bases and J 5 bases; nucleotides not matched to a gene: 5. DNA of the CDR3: TGTGCCACCAGCAGAATCTCGGGACAGAATGAAAAACTGTTTTTT. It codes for CATSRISGQNEKLFF.

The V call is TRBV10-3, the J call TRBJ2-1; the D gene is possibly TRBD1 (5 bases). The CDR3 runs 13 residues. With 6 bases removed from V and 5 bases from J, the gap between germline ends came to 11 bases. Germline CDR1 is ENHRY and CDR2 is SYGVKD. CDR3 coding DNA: TGTGCCATCAGAGTTCCAGGGAACAATGAGCAGTTCTTC. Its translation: CAIRVPGNNEQFF.

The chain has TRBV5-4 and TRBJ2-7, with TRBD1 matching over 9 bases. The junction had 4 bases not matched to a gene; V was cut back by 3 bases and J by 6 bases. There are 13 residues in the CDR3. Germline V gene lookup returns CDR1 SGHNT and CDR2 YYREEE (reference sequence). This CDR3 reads CASSSTGGVEQYF. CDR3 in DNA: TGTGCCAGCAGCTCCACAGGGGGCGTCGAGCAGTACTTC. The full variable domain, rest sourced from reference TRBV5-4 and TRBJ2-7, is ETGVTQSPTHLIKTRGQQVTLRCSSQSGHNTVSWYQQALGQGPQFIFQYYREEENGRGNFPPRFSGLQFPNYSSELNVNALELDDSALYLCASSSTGGVEQYFGPGTRLTVT.

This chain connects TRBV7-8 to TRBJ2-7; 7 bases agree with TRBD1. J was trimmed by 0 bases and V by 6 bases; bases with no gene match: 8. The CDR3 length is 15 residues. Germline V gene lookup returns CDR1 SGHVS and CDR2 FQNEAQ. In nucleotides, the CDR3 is TGTGCCAGCAGGGTGGAAGGGGGCACCTCCTACGAGCAGTACTTC. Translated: CASRVEGGTSYEQYF. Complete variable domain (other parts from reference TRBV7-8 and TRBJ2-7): GAGVSQSPRYKVAKRGQDVALRCDPISGHVSLFWYQQALGQGPEFLTYFQNEAQLDKSGLPSDRFFAERPEGSVSTLKIQRTQQEDSAVYLCASRVEGGTSYEQYFGPGTRLTVT.

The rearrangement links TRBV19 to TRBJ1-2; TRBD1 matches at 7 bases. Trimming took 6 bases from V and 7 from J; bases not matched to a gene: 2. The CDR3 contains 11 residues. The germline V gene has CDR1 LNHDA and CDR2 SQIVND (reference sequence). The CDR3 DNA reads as TGTGCCAGTAGCCCAGGGGGTGGCTACACCTTC. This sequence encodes CASSPGGGYTF.

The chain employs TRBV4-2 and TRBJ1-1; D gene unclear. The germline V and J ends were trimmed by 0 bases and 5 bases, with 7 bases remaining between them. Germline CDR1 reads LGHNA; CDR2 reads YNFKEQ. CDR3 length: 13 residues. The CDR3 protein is CASSQDWGTEAFF. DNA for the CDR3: TGTGCCAGCAGCCAAGACTGGGGTACTGAAGCTTTCTTT.

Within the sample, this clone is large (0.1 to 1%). The CDR3 here is CASRDRTSGGVQYF. Here the CDR3 DNA reads TGTGCCAGCAGGGATAGGACTAGCGGGGGGGTCCAGTATTTT. This chain connects TRBV2 to TRBJ2-3; TRBD2 aligns across 15 bases. Germline V gives CDR1 SNHLY, CDR2 FYNNEI. The CDR3 spans 14 residues. Unmatched junction bases numbered 7, after V lost 6 bases and J lost 12 bases. Complete variable domain (other parts from reference TRBV2 and TRBJ2-3): EPEVTQTPSHQVTQMGQEVILRCVPISNHLYFYWYRQILGQKVEFLVSFYNNEISEKSEIFDDQFSVERPDGSNFTLKIRSTKLEDSAMYFCASRDRTSGGVQYFGPGTRLTVL.

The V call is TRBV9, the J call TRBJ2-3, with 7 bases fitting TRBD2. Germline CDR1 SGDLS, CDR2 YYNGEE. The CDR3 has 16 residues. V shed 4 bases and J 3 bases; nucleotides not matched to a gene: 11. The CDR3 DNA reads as TGTGCCAGCAGCTCAGGTCCCTCTAGCGGAACAGATACGCAGTATTTT. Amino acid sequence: CASSSGPSSGTDTQYF.